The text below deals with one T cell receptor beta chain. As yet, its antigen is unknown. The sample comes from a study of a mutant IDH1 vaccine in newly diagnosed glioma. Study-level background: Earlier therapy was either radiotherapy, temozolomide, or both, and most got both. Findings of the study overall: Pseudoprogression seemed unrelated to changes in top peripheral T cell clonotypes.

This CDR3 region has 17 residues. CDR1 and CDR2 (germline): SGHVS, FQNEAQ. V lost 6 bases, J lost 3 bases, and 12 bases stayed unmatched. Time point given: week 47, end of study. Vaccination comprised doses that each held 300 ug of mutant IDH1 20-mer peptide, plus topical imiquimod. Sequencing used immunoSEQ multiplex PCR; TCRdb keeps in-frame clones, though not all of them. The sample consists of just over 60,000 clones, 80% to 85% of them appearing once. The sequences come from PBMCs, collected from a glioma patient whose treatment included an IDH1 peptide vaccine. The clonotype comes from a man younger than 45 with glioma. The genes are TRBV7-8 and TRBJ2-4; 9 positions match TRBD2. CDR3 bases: TGTGCCAGCAGTTCAGACAGTAGCGGGGGCGGCAAAAACATTCAGTACTTC. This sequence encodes CASSSDSSGGGKNIQYF.